The 10 T cell receptor beta chains in this list originate from one sample, sequenced in a study of cytomegalovirus exposure and HLA in healthy donors. 13 Jbeta primers and 60 Vbeta primers were used for the PCR. The method was immunoSEQ multiplex PCR; TCRdb's version includes in-frame clones alone and lacks a portion of them. In the table there are about 180,000 clones, over 75% of which are singletons. Sequencing was carried out using PBMCs. These receptors were taken from a woman in her twenties or thirties in good health and CMV-seronegative.

This chain links TRBV2 with TRBJ2-7, with TRBD1 as a possible D gene (6 bases). Germline V gives CDR1 SNHLY, CDR2 FYNNEI. This CDR3 region has 15 residues. V was pared by 7 bases and J by 0 bases, with 16 bases between. As DNA, the CDR3 is TGTGCCAGCACCCGGACAGCTCAATTCTCCTACGAGCAGTACTTC. Its protein is CASTRTAQFSYEQYF. Full variable domain (rest looked up from reference TRBV2 and TRBJ2-7): EPEVTQTPSHQVTQMGQEVILRCVPISNHLYFYWYRQILGQKVEFLVSFYNNEISEKSEIFDDQFSVERPDGSNFTLKIRSTKLEDSAMYFCASTRTAQFSYEQYFGPGTRLTVT.

The chain links TRBV27 to TRBJ2-3; a possible D gene is TRBD2 (7 bases). CDR3 length: 16 amino acids. V shed 2 bases and J shed 0 bases, with 12 bases lying between them. CDR1 and CDR2 from the germline V gene are MNHEY and SMNVEV (reference sequence). The CDR3 region is CASSLRRGPSTDTQYF. Here the CDR3 DNA reads TGTGCCAGCAGTTTAAGGCGGGGGCCCAGCACAGATACGCAGTATTTT.

The V call is TRBV6-1, the J call TRBJ2-2, with 10 nucleotides matching TRBD2. This CDR3 is 16 amino acids long. The V gene end was trimmed by 4 bases and the J gene end by 2 bases; junction bases not matched to a gene: 4. The V gene's germline CDR1 is MNHNS and CDR2 SASEGT. The CDR3 sequence is CASSVVAGGNTGELFF. Written as DNA, the CDR3 is TGTGCCAGCAGTGTAGTAGCGGGGGGTAACACCGGGGAGCTGTTTTTT.

In this sample, this clone turned up a few times. This chain uses TRBV27 with TRBJ2-3; the match to TRBD1 covers 9 bases. Per the germline V gene, CDR1 is MNHEY and CDR2 is SMNVEV (reference sequence). There are 16 residues in the CDR3. Trimming took 2 bases from V and 3 from J; bases not matched to a gene: 6. For the CDR3, the DNA is TGTGCCAGCAGTTTAACCACGACAGGGGGGACAGATACGCAGTATTTT. This gives the protein CASSLTTTGGTDTQYF.

This chain uses TRBV5-1 with TRBJ1-6; D is undetermined. V shed 2 bases and J shed 6 bases, with 9 bases lying between them. Per the germline V gene, CDR1 is SGHRS and CDR2 is YFSETQ. CDR3 length: 14 amino acids. CDR3 DNA: TGCGCCAGCAGCTTCGGACTGGCTAATTCACCCCTCCACTTT. This gives the protein CASSFGLANSPLHF.

This clone showed up just a few times. This rearrangement joins TRBV7-8 to TRBJ2-3; 10 bases agree with TRBD2. In germline, CDR1 is SGHVS, CDR2 FQNEAQ. The CDR3 runs to 17 residues. The ends lost 4 bases at V and 1 base at J; junction bases unmatched: 8. The CDR3 reads CASSSRSLAGGTDTQYF. Here the CDR3 DNA reads TGTGCCAGCAGCTCCCGTAGCCTAGCGGGGGGCACAGATACGCAGTATTTT. The entire variable domain, with the rest obtained from reference TRBV7-8 and TRBJ2-3, is as follows: GAGVSQSPRYKVAKRGQDVALRCDPISGHVSLFWYQQALGQGPEFLTYFQNEAQLDKSGLPSDRFFAERPEGSVSTLKIQRTQQEDSAVYLCASSSRSLAGGTDTQYFGPGTRLTVL.

The chain joins TRBV6-5 to TRBJ2-2, with a weak D call TRBD2 (5 bases). The CDR3 spans 15 residues. Deletions cut 0 bases from V and 4 bases from J, with 9 bases between. Per germline, CDR1 MNHEY and CDR2 SVGAGI. CDR3 loop: CASSYSGGLTGELFF. For the CDR3, the DNA is TGTGCCAGCAGTTACTCCGGAGGTCTCACCGGGGAGCTGTTTTTT.

The chain has TRBV27 and TRBJ2-7; 8 bases match TRBD1. In germline, CDR1 is MNHEY, CDR2 SMNVEV (reference sequence). The CDR3 runs to 13 residues. Trimming removed 6 bases from V and 5 bases from J; junction bases left unmatched: 6. CDR3 residues: CASSPQGAHEQYF. The CDR3 region has the DNA TGTGCCAGCAGCCCGCAGGGGGCCCACGAGCAGTACTTC.

This chain connects TRBV5-1 to TRBJ2-5; TRBD1 aligns across 10 bases. The CDR3 is made up of 15 amino acids. CDR1 is SGHRS, CDR2 YFSETQ, per germline. The V gene end was trimmed by 4 bases and the J gene end by 7 bases; junction bases not matched to a gene: 10. CDR3 DNA: TGCGCCAGCAGCGATTCGGGACAGGGGAGAGCGACCCAGTACTTC. Translating gives CASSDSGQGRATQYF.

The chain employs TRBV13 and TRBJ2-5, with a possible D match to TRBD2 (5 bases). V lost 5 bases, J lost 5 bases, and 18 bases lay in between. The CDR3 totals 15 residues. Germline CDR1 PRHDT, CDR2 FYEKMQ (reference sequence). The CDR3 nucleotides read TGTGCCAGCAGCGAAACCGGACCCGGCGGGGAGACCCAGTACTTC. This sequence encodes CASSETGPGGETQYF.